One sample yielded the 30 T cell receptor beta chains listed below, sequenced in a study of CD8+ T cells in alopecia areata. RNA, once extracted, was reverse transcribed into cDNA for use as the sequencing template. TCRdb's copy holds only in-frame clones and misses some; the assay was immunoSEQ multiplex PCR. The sample shows some 130,000 clones, about 59% of them seen only once. As for treatment: oral pan-JAK inhibitor, 5-10 mg twice daily. The specimen was CD8+ T cells sorted from blood, collected at week 4, from a patient treated with tofacitinib. These receptors were collected from a human donor with alopecia areata.

This clone was detected only a few times. The V gene is TRBV29-1, the J gene TRBJ2-1, with TRBD2 identical over 7 bases. Germline-derived CDR1 and CDR2 are SQVTM and ANQGSEA. V lost 3 bases to trimming and J lost 9 bases; unmatched junction nucleotides: 2. The CDR3 consists of 11 residues. This chain's CDR3 is CSVEGGGEQFF. CDR3 bases: TGCAGCGTTGAGGGGGGGGGTGAGCAGTTCTTC.

The chain employs TRBV7-9 and TRBJ1-2; 12 bases line up with TRBD1. Germline V gives CDR1 SEHNR, CDR2 FQNEAQ (reference sequence). The CDR3 length is 16 residues. V lost 1 base to trimming and J lost 8 bases; unmatched junction nucleotides: 8. The CDR3 sequence: CASSLVGTGGKDGYTF. The CDR3 DNA follows: TGTGCCAGCAGCTTAGTAGGGACAGGGGGCAAAGACGGCTACACCTTC.

This sequence joins TRBV6-5 and TRBJ2-1; D is tentatively TRBD1 or TRBD2 (6 bases each). V lost 2 bases and J 2 bases, leaving 10 bases between the germline ends. This CDR3 comprises 15 residues. The germline V gene has CDR1 MNHEY and CDR2 SVGAGI. CDR3 in DNA: TGTGCCAGCAGTTACAAGGGGGGCACCTACAATGAGCAGTTCTTC. This sequence encodes CASSYKGGTYNEQFF.

The V and J genes are TRBV29-1 and TRBJ2-5; 14 nucleotides agree with TRBD2. CDR3 length: 16 amino acids. The germline gives CDR1 SQVTM, CDR2 ANQGSEA. The junction had 10 bases not matched to a gene; V was cut back by 5 bases and J by 5 bases. The CDR3 spells CSVHPTSGGAQETQYF. In nucleotides, the CDR3 is TGCAGCGTTCACCCGACTAGCGGGGGGGCCCAGGAGACCCAGTACTTC.

This chain uses TRBV15 with TRBJ2-7; TRBD1 might be the D (5 bases). Germline V lookup: CDR1 LNHNV, CDR2 YYDKDF (reference sequence). This CDR3 is 15 amino acids long. V was cut by 0 bases and J by 5 bases, with 14 bases left in between. CDR3 in DNA: TGTGCCACCAGCAGAGAACCATGGGGCGGCGACGAGCAGTACTTC. This gives the protein CATSREPWGGDEQYF.

This chain uses TRBV6-5 with TRBJ1-2; D perhaps matches TRBD1 (5 bases). Germline V gives CDR1 MNHEY, CDR2 SVGAGI. V was shortened by 8 bases and J by 7 bases, with 11 bases between the two germline ends. This CDR3 contains 11 residues. Here the CDR3 reads CASYGAGGYTF. Here the CDR3 DNA reads TGTGCCAGCTATGGGGCGGGTGGCTACACCTTC.

The chain links TRBV11-2 to TRBJ1-1; the D is unclear. Trimming took 7 bases from V and 8 from J, leaving 11 bases between them. From germline, CDR1 is SGHAT and CDR2 FQNNGV. This CDR3 has 11 residues. In nucleotides, the CDR3 is TGTGCCAGCACCCCAAACCTAGAAGCTTTCTTT. Translated: CASTPNLEAFF.

The CDR3 sequence: CASSIYVTGGREQYF. CDR3 coding DNA: TGTGCCAGTAGTATTTACGTGACAGGGGGTCGCGAGCAGTACTTC. V usage is TRBV19 and J usage is TRBJ2-7; 9 nucleotides agree with TRBD1. The V segment lost 3 bases and the J segment 6 bases; nucleotides outside the gene matches: 9. The CDR3 spans 15 residues. In germline, CDR1 is LNHDA, CDR2 SQIVND (reference sequence). The full variable domain, with the rest looked up from reference TRBV19 and TRBJ2-7, is DGGITQSPKYLFRKEGQNVTLSCEQNLNHDAMYWYRQDPGQGLRLIYYSQIVNDFQKGDIAEGYSVSREKKESFPLTVTSAQKNPTAFYLCASSIYVTGGREQYFGPGTRLTVT.

CDR3 nucleotides: TGCGCCAGCAGCCAACCCCCGGCTAGCGGGGGACCTAAACCTCAAGAGACCCAGTACTTC. The encoded protein is CASSQPPASGGPKPQETQYF. The chain recombines TRBV4-1 with TRBJ2-5; 10 bases are shared with TRBD2. Germline CDR1 is MGHRA and CDR2 is YSYEKL. CDR3 length equals 20 residues. Trimming removed 2 bases from V and 2 bases from J; junction bases left unmatched: 17.

The chain links TRBV6-5 to TRBJ2-5, with TRBD2 identical over 8 bases. J lost 5 bases, V lost 2 bases, and 7 bases had no gene match. The CDR3 covers 15 residues. The germline gives CDR1 MNHEY, CDR2 SVGAGI. The DNA for the CDR3 is TGTGCCAGCAGTTACATCGGGGGGGCCCGGGAGACCCAGTACTTC. It yields the protein CASSYIGGARETQYF.

The chain couples TRBV10-3 to TRBJ2-7; 9 bases line up with TRBD1. CDR1 is ENHRY, CDR2 SYGVKD, per germline. CDR3 length: 17 amino acids. V shed 3 bases and J 7 bases; nucleotides not matched to a gene: 16. CDR3 coding DNA: TGTGCCATCAGTGATTCTACCCCCGGGACAGGGATGGGAGAGCAGTACTTC. As protein: CAISDSTPGTGMGEQYF.

The V gene is TRBV7-9, the J gene TRBJ1-2; weak D call: TRBD1 (5 bases). V was shortened by 2 bases and J by 5 bases, with 24 bases between the two germline ends. Germline values: CDR1 SEHNR, CDR2 FQNEAQ (reference sequence). The CDR3 loop spans 18 amino acids. Here the CDR3 reads CASSLPSLDSPGTYGYTF. The CDR3 region has the DNA TGTGCCAGCAGCTTACCTTCCCTCGACAGTCCTGGGACGTATGGCTACACCTTC.

V usage is TRBV2 and J usage is TRBJ2-5, with 7 bases lining up with TRBD2. This CDR3 comprises 15 residues. The germline gives CDR1 SNHLY, CDR2 FYNNEI. V was pared by 8 bases and J by 5 bases, with 14 bases of the junction left unmatched. The DNA of the CDR3 is TGTGCCAGCCAAAGCGGGGCCCTCGAGCGGGAGACCCAGTACTTC. Protein sequence: CASQSGALERETQYF. Variable domain in full (rest from reference TRBV2 and TRBJ2-5): EPEVTQTPSHQVTQMGQEVILRCVPISNHLYFYWYRQILGQKVEFLVSFYNNEISEKSEIFDDQFSVERPDGSNFTLKIRSTKLEDSAMYFCASQSGALERETQYFGPGTRLLVL.

A few counts support this clone. The rearrangement uses TRBV9 and TRBJ1-1, with TRBD1 matching over 7 bases. CDR3 length: 16 amino acids. Trimming cost V 1 base and J 1 base; bases outside gene matches: 7. Germline assignment: CDR1 SGDLS and CDR2 YYNGEE. The CDR3 nucleotides read TGTGCCAGCAGCGTAACCCCCGGGACAGCGAACACTGAAGCTTTCTTT. Translated, it gives CASSVTPGTANTEAFF.

This CDR3 is CAISEETSGVQETQYF. CDR3 coding DNA: TGTGCCATCAGTGAAGAGACTAGCGGGGTACAAGAGACCCAGTACTTC. This chain uses TRBV10-3 with TRBJ2-5; TRBD2 matches at 11 bases. The CDR3 is 16 residues long. Germline lookup yields CDR1 ENHRY and CDR2 SYGVKD. The trim removed 3 bases at V and 2 bases at J, leaving 5 bases unmatched.

This clone was counted between two and nine times. The J gene is TRBJ2-7, the V gene TRBV7-8; D gene unclear. V was pared by 3 bases and J by 3 bases, with 6 bases between. The CDR3 covers 12 residues. Germline V lookup: CDR1 SGHVS, CDR2 FQNEAQ. The DNA of the CDR3 is TGTGCCAGCAGCTTTTCATTCTACGAGCAGTACTTC. It translates to CASSFSFYEQYF.

A remark on this clone: One base separates it from a far larger clone, so it is likely a read error. Other DNA sequences of this sample code for an identical CDR3. This sequence joins TRBV7-3 and TRBJ2-2; unclear D gene. Germline CDR1 and CDR2: SGHTA and FQGTGA. CDR3 length: 12 residues. Trimming cost V 4 bases and J 4 bases, with 4 bases left between them. The CDR3, as DNA: TGTGCCAGCAGCTGGGGCACCGGGGAGCTGTTTTTT. This sequence encodes CASSWGTGELFF.

The V and J genes are TRBV4-3 and TRBJ1-4, with 10 positions matching TRBD1. Germline values: CDR1 LGHNA, CDR2 YSLEER. J lost 6 bases, V lost 0 bases, and 4 bases had no gene match. The CDR3 extends over 16 amino acids. CDR3 loop: CASSQDIGTGDEKLFF. The DNA of the CDR3 is TGCGCCAGCAGCCAAGATATTGGGACAGGGGATGAAAAACTGTTTTTT.

This chain links TRBV27 with TRBJ2-7; TRBD2 matches 8 bases. CDR3 length: 17 amino acids. Germline CDR1 reads MNHEY; CDR2 reads SMNVEV (reference sequence). With V trimmed by 11 bases and J by 0 bases, 18 bases remained unmatched. CDR3 amino acids: CARHERGFSSGSYEQYF. CDR3 nucleotides: TGTGCCCGACACGAGCGGGGGTTCTCATCCGGCTCCTACGAGCAGTACTTC.

The gene calls are TRBV6-6 and TRBJ1-6; 7 bases line up with TRBD1. This CDR3 has 15 residues. The germline V gene encodes CDR1 MNHNY and CDR2 SVGAGI (reference sequence). J lost 6 bases, V lost 6 bases, and 8 bases had no gene match. CDR3 in amino acids: CASRPRDRFNSPLHF. The CDR3 DNA reads TGTGCCAGCAGACCCCGGGACAGATTTAATTCACCCCTCCACTTT.

This sequence joins TRBV30 and TRBJ2-1, with no clear D. CDR3 length: 13 amino acids. Deletions cut 2 bases from V and 3 bases from J, with 8 bases between. Looked up from germline, CDR1 is GTSNPN and CDR2 is SVGIG (reference sequence). For the CDR3, the DNA is TGTGCCTGGAGTCTAGTGAACTACAATGAGCAGTTCTTC. It specifies CAWSLVNYNEQFF.

V gene TRBV7-2 combines with J gene TRBJ2-5, with D unclear. The V gene lost 3 bases and the J gene lost 0 bases, with 14 bases spanning the gap. CDR3 size: 16 residues. CDR1 is SGHTA and CDR2 is FQGNSA in the germline V gene. CDR3 bases: TGTGCCAGCAGCTTCCGGGCCCTACTGTACCAAGAGACCCAGTACTTC. Its protein is CASSFRALLYQETQYF.

The chain uses TRBV29-1 and TRBJ2-2; no clear D gene. V lost 2 bases and J lost 8, with 9 bases in between. Germline V gene data show CDR1 as SQVTM and CDR2 as ANQGSEA. CDR3 length equals 12 residues. In DNA form, the CDR3 reads TGCAGCGTTGAACCCCGACGAGGGGAGCTGTTTTTT. Amino acid sequence: CSVEPRRGELFF.

The genes are TRBV27 and TRBJ2-1, with TRBD2 as a possible D gene (6 bases). Trimming removed 5 bases from V and 0 bases from J, with 23 bases in between. This CDR3 has 19 amino acids. Germline V gene sequence: CDR1 MNHEY, CDR2 SMNVEV (reference sequence). Here the CDR3 reads CASSAISPASESSYNEQFF. CDR3 coding DNA: TGTGCCAGCAGTGCCATTAGCCCTGCTAGCGAGAGCTCCTACAATGAGCAGTTCTTC.

The chain couples TRBV5-6 to TRBJ1-1; no clear D gene. The CDR3 consists of 15 residues. V was shortened by 0 bases and J by 2 bases, with 11 bases between the two germline ends. The germline V gene has CDR1 SGHDT and CDR2 YYEEEE. The CDR3 sequence is CASSLGVSLNTEAFF. CDR3 DNA: TGTGCCAGCAGCTTGGGCGTCAGCCTAAACACTGAAGCTTTCTTT.

This sequence joins TRBV5-1 and TRBJ1-1; TRBD1 agrees at 7 bases. The CDR3 extends over 14 amino acids. The germline gives CDR1 SGHRS, CDR2 YFSETQ. The V segment lost 4 bases and the J segment 0 bases; nucleotides outside the gene matches: 3. The CDR3 protein is CASSPGQMNTEAFF. As DNA, the CDR3 is TGCGCCAGCAGCCCGGGACAGATGAACACTGAAGCTTTCTTT.

The rearrangement joins TRBV7-9 to TRBJ1-4; D uncertain. CDR3 size: 14 residues. From germline, CDR1 is SEHNR and CDR2 FQNEAQ (reference sequence). V was trimmed by 5 bases and J by 5 bases, leaving 12 bases between them. This CDR3 is CASSTDSPNEKLFF. The CDR3 DNA is TGTGCCAGCAGCACAGATTCTCCAAATGAAAAACTGTTTTTT.

The chain links TRBV29-1 to TRBJ1-2; 7 nucleotides match TRBD1. Germline CDR1 is SQVTM and CDR2 is ANQGSEA. V lost 4 bases and J lost 0; bases outside the gene matches: 5. This CDR3 is 14 amino acids long. The CDR3 here is CSVGPDRTNYGYTF. CDR3 in DNA: TGCAGCGTTGGGCCGGACAGGACTAACTATGGCTACACCTTC.

The rearrangement links TRBV4-1 to TRBJ2-7, with D perhaps TRBD1 (5 bases). Germline CDR1 reads MGHRA; CDR2 reads YSYEKL. The CDR3 consists of 14 residues. Trimming cost V 4 bases and J 3 bases, with 13 bases left between them. This chain's CDR3 is CASSPETDFYEQYF. CDR3 bases: TGCGCCAGCAGCCCTGAGACAGACTTCTACGAGCAGTACTTC.

This clone was seen only a few times. The rearrangement uses TRBV10-3 and TRBJ2-2; D unresolved. V lost 0 bases and J lost 5, with 10 bases in between. CDR1 ENHRY and CDR2 SYGVKD come from the germline V gene. The CDR3 is 15 amino acids. The CDR3 region is CAISESTSPTGELFF. CDR3 bases: TGTGCCATCAGTGAGTCGACAAGTCCAACCGGGGAGCTGTTTTTT.